These 3 T cell receptor beta chains were all obtained from the same sample, sequenced in a study of T cells in women clearing cervical HPV infection. The repertoire was sequenced with immunoSEQ multiplex PCR; TCRdb's copy has only in-frame clones and lacks some. The sample table sets out some 37,000 clones. Input material: blood buffy coat. The receptor set was obtained from a woman aged 18-70 years with a cervical HPV16 infection that either progressed to CIN3+ or cleared (not recorded which).

About this clone: Coverage ceases 3 residues before the CDR3 finishes, and the germline J gene fills in the end. The same CDR3 arises from other DNA sequences in this sample as well. The gene calls are TRBV5-4 and TRBJ2-6; D possibly corresponds to TRBD1 (6 bases). The V and J ends lost 4 bases and 12 bases respectively, with 17 bases between them. The CDR3 runs to 14 residues. CDR1 is SGHNT, CDR2 YYREEE, per germline (reference sequence). Here the CDR3 reads CASSPGQGNSVLTF. Incomplete CDR3 DNA: TGTGCCAGCAGCCCTGGGCAGGGGAACAGCGTC.

CDR3 DNA, as far as it was read: TGTGCCAGCAGCCAATCGGGGGGTCAAGAGACC. It encodes CASSQSGGQET. The full-length CDR3 reads as CASSQSGGQETQYF. The chain joins TRBV5-6 to TRBJ2-5; 7 bases agree with TRBD2. The read stops 3 residues short of the end of the CDR3; the missing end is completed from the germline J gene. Germline V gene data show CDR1 as SGHDT and CDR2 as YYEEEE. V shed 4 bases and J 2 bases; nucleotides not matched to a gene: 5. There are 14 residues in the CDR3.

Remarks on this clone: The sequenced fragment ends 3 residues before the CDR3 boundary, so the rest is inferred from the germline J gene. The V gene is TRBV19, the J gene TRBJ2-5; tentative D call: TRBD2 (6 bases). This CDR3 spans 13 amino acids. Deletions cut 6 bases from V and 5 bases from J, with 13 bases between. CDR1 and CDR2 (germline): LNHDA, SQIVND (reference sequence). CDR3 DNA, as far as it was read: TGTGCCAGTAGGCCGACTAGATATGAGACC. Protein: CASRPTRYET. The whole CDR3 protein reads CASRPTRYETQYF.